Listed here are 20 T cell receptor beta chains from one sample, sequenced in a study of cytomegalovirus exposure and HLA in healthy donors. PCR amplification relied on 60 Vbeta primers (plus 13 Jbeta primers). Sequencing used immunoSEQ multiplex PCR; TCRdb keeps in-frame clones, though not all of them. Among around 78,000 clones listed, 65% to 80% were seen once. Material: PBMCs. The receptors stem from a woman between 40 and 50 years old in good health and CMV-seropositive.

Concerning this clone itself: Germline and junction disagree at one end, which may indicate a read error. The chain has TRBV7-9 and TRBJ1-5, with D possibly TRBD1 on 6 matching bases. CDR1 and CDR2 from the germline V gene are SEHNR and FQNEAQ (reference sequence). The CDR3 has 15 amino acids. This chain's CDR3 is CSSSSGTSPNQPQHF. CDR3 nucleotides: TGTTCCAGCAGCTCTGGGACATCGCCAAATCAGCCCCAGCATTTT.

On this clone itself: Different DNA sequences within this sample yield the same CDR3. The chain joins TRBV6-5 to TRBJ2-7; 12 bases agree with TRBD1. Trimming at V came to 5 bases and at J to 4 bases, leaving 3 bases not matched to a gene. The CDR3 has 14 residues. The germline CDR1 and CDR2 sequences are MNHEY and SVGAGI. For the CDR3, the DNA is TGTGCCAGCAGTCCGGGACAGGGGGCGTACGAGCAGTACTTC. Amino acid sequence: CASSPGQGAYEQYF.

The chain uses TRBV4-2 and TRBJ2-3, with 15 bases lining up with TRBD2. Germline V gene data show CDR1 as LGHNA and CDR2 as YNFKEQ. J gave up 4 bases and V 4 bases, and 6 bases lay outside the gene matches. The CDR3 consists of 17 residues. The CDR3 loop is CASSPGLAGGFSDTQYF. CDR3 bases: TGTGCCAGCAGCCCGGGACTAGCGGGAGGCTTTTCAGATACGCAGTATTTT.

This clone has only a few counts. The chain joins TRBV27 to TRBJ2-1; D remains ambiguous. Germline CDR1 and CDR2: MNHEY and SMNVEV (reference sequence). This CDR3 comprises 15 residues. Trimming removed 5 bases from V and 0 bases from J, with 11 bases in between. CDR3 sequence reads: CASSALESSYNEQFF. For the CDR3, the DNA is TGTGCCAGCAGTGCATTGGAGAGCTCCTACAATGAGCAGTTCTTC.

On this clone: Germline is not matched at one junction end, which may reflect a read error. The CDR3 region has the DNA TGTGCCATCAGTGAGCAGGATACGAACCCTGAAGCTTTCTTT. It translates to CAISEQDTNPEAFF. The chain joins TRBV10-3 to TRBJ1-1; no clear D gene. The germline CDR1 and CDR2 sequences are ENHRY and SYGVKD. CDR3 length equals 14 residues.

The chain links TRBV5-1 to TRBJ1-2; D ambiguous. Between the trimmed V and J ends, which lost 4 bases and 0 bases, there was a span of 10 bases. This CDR3 has 14 amino acids. Germline loops: CDR1 SGHRS, CDR2 YFSETQ. The CDR3 sequence is CASSPPTANYGYTF. DNA for the CDR3: TGCGCCAGCAGCCCACCTACGGCTAACTATGGCTACACCTTC.

This clone was found once. The rearrangement uses TRBV4-1 and TRBJ2-3; 15 bases are shared with TRBD2. Germline values: CDR1 MGHRA, CDR2 YSYEKL. V lost 1 base to trimming and J lost 5 bases; unmatched junction nucleotides: 4. The CDR3 has 17 amino acids. The CDR3 coding sequence is TGCGCCAGCAGCCAAGTCGGACTAGCGGGAGGGAAAGATACGCAGTATTTT. This sequence encodes CASSQVGLAGGKDTQYF.

The chain has TRBV28 and TRBJ1-2, with D possibly being TRBD1 (6 bases). The CDR3 is made up of 16 amino acids. Per germline, CDR1 MDHEN and CDR2 SYDVKM. V was pared by 3 bases and J by 4 bases, with 18 bases between. The CDR3 here is CASSFLGQILSYGYTF. The CDR3 DNA reads TGTGCCAGCAGTTTCTTGGGACAAATACTGTCCTATGGCTACACCTTC.

The chain recombines TRBV19 with TRBJ1-5; unclear D gene. The CDR3 totals 12 residues. The V end lost 6 bases, the J end lost 3 bases, and 6 bases lay between the germline ends. Looked up from germline, CDR1 is LNHDA and CDR2 is SQIVND (reference sequence). This chain's CDR3 is CASRALNQPQHF. Here the CDR3 DNA reads TGTGCCAGTAGAGCACTCAATCAGCCCCAGCATTTT. The full variable domain, rest sourced from reference TRBV19 and TRBJ1-5, is DGGITQSPKYLFRKEGQNVTLSCEQNLNHDAMYWYRQDPGQGLRLIYYSQIVNDFQKGDIAEGYSVSREKKESFPLTVTSAQKNPTAFYLCASRALNQPQHFGDGTRLSIL.

This clone has only one observation. This sequence joins TRBV7-2 and TRBJ2-7, with a possible D match to TRBD2 (6 bases). The length of the CDR3 is 15 residues. With 5 bases removed from V and 4 bases from J, the gap between germline ends came to 18 bases. The V gene's germline CDR1 is SGHTA and CDR2 FQGNSA. DNA of the CDR3: TGTGCCAGCAGCCCGGTGGGGGGACTGGGGTACGAGCAGTACTTC. Protein: CASSPVGGLGYEQYF.

The chain employs TRBV4-3 and TRBJ2-3, with 9 bases fitting TRBD2. Per the germline V gene, CDR1 is LGHNA and CDR2 is YSLEER. The CDR3 has 17 amino acids. V trimming: 0 bases; J trimming: 2 bases; junction bases outside the gene matches: 6. In DNA form, the CDR3 reads TGCGCCAGCAGCCAAGATCCTCTAGCGGGGAACACAGATACGCAGTATTTT. This codes for CASSQDPLAGNTDTQYF.

This rearrangement joins TRBV9 to TRBJ2-5, with 9 bases aligning to TRBD1. Looked up from germline, CDR1 is SGDLS and CDR2 is YYNGEE. V was clipped by 2 bases and J by 2 bases; unmatched bases: 4. This CDR3 is 15 amino acids long. CDR3 loop: CASSVAGTGQETQYF. As DNA, the CDR3 is TGTGCCAGCAGCGTCGCCGGGACAGGGCAAGAGACCCAGTACTTC.

The chain links TRBV19 to TRBJ1-1; D is unclear. The CDR3 consists of 14 residues. V gave up 5 bases and J gave up 2 bases, with 12 bases separating them. Germline V gives CDR1 LNHDA, CDR2 SQIVND (reference sequence). CDR3 loop: CASSRPNINTEAFF. In nucleotides, the CDR3 is TGTGCCAGTAGTCGCCCGAACATAAACACTGAAGCTTTCTTT.

The chain links TRBV27 to TRBJ2-1; 9 positions agree with TRBD1. The CDR3 has 14 amino acids. CDR1 and CDR2 (germline): MNHEY, SMNVEV (reference sequence). The junction had 4 bases not matched to a gene; V was cut back by 7 bases and J by 3 bases. This chain's CDR3 is CASTGQGDYNEQFF. CDR3 sequence (DNA): TGTGCCAGCACGGGACAGGGAGACTACAATGAGCAGTTCTTC.

On this clone: One junction end does not reproduce the germline sequence, and a read error may be involved. The chain has TRBV10-2 and TRBJ1-1; weak D call: TRBD1 (6 bases). CDR1 is WSHSY, CDR2 SAAADI, per germline. CDR3 length equals 13 residues. The CDR3 DNA follows: TGCGCCAGCAGTGAGTCGGAGCGGGGGCTCCTGTCCTTT. Translated: CASSESERGLLSF.

This clone was seen only a few times. The rearrangement links TRBV10-2 to TRBJ1-1; D might be TRBD1 (5 bases). The CDR3 is 13 amino acids. Germline V gene data show CDR1 as WSHSY and CDR2 as SAAADI. CDR3: CATGGEWHTEAFF. The DNA for the CDR3 is TGCGCTACGGGGGGGGAATGGCACACTGAAGCTTTCTTT.

The gene calls are TRBV7-6 and TRBJ2-5; possible D gene TRBD1, 5 bases. Germline V gives CDR1 SGHVS, CDR2 FNYEAQ. V dropped 3 bases and J dropped 1 base, with 15 bases sitting between them. The CDR3 extends over 16 amino acids. The CDR3 sequence is CASSLMGGAIQETQYF. DNA for the CDR3: TGTGCCAGCAGCTTGATGGGTGGGGCTATCCAAGAGACCCAGTACTTC.

This sequence joins TRBV29-1 and TRBJ2-1; a weak D match, TRBD1 (6 bases). The CDR3 runs to 14 residues. CDR1 and CDR2 (germline): SQVTM, ANQGSEA. The CDR3 sequence is CGLSGVSSYNEQFF. The CDR3 DNA sequence: TGCGGATTGTCAGGGGTCAGCTCCTACAATGAGCAGTTCTTC.

V and J are TRBV5-1 and TRBJ2-7; 11 positions match TRBD1. The CDR3 covers 12 residues. The V gene end was trimmed by 4 bases and the J gene end by 13 bases; junction bases not matched to a gene: 7. CDR1 is SGHRS, CDR2 YFSETQ, per germline. CDR3 sequence reads: CASSVEGQGVYF. The CDR3, as DNA: TGCGCCAGCAGCGTTGAGGGACAGGGGGTTTACTTC.

The J gene is TRBJ2-3, the V gene TRBV5-1; no clear D. V lost 0 bases and J lost 0, with 5 bases in between. From germline, CDR1 is SGHRS and CDR2 YFSETQ. The CDR3 consists of 14 residues. CDR3 residues: CASSLDTSTDTQYF. The DNA for the CDR3 is TGCGCCAGCAGCTTGGATACTAGCACAGATACGCAGTATTTT. The whole variable domain, filled in from reference TRBV5-1 and TRBJ2-3, reads KAGVTQTPRYLIKTRGQQVTLSCSPISGHRSVSWYQQTPGQGLQFLFEYFSETQRNKGNFPGRFSGRQFSNSRSEMNVSTLELGDSALYLCASSLDTSTDTQYFGPGTRLTVL.